A single sample is the source of the 24 T cell receptor beta chains below, sequenced in a study of cytomegalovirus exposure and HLA in healthy donors. Primers for the PCR totalled 60 Vbeta and 13 Jbeta. The repertoire was sequenced with immunoSEQ multiplex PCR; TCRdb's copy has only in-frame clones and lacks some. Of tens of thousands of clones in the sample, about 65% were seen once. Sequenced input: PBMCs. All receptors come from a man aged 45-60 years in good health and CMV-seropositive.

The gene calls are TRBV5-1 and TRBJ2-3; 10 bases are a match to TRBD2. V shed 3 bases, J shed 2 bases, and the junction held 6 bases outside the gene matches. Germline V gene sequence: CDR1 SGHRS, CDR2 YFSETQ. The CDR3 loop spans 16 amino acids. The DNA for the CDR3 is TGCGCCAGCAGCTCTGGACTAGCGGTTATCACAGATACGCAGTATTTT. This codes for CASSSGLAVITDTQYF. Variable domain in full (rest from reference TRBV5-1 and TRBJ2-3): KAGVTQTPRYLIKTRGQQVTLSCSPISGHRSVSWYQQTPGQGLQFLFEYFSETQRNKGNFPGRFSGRQFSNSRSEMNVSTLELGDSALYLCASSSGLAVITDTQYFGPGTRLTVL.

V and J are TRBV28 and TRBJ2-1; 8 bases line up with TRBD2. CDR3 length: 15 residues. V was pared by 5 bases and J by 8 bases, with 11 bases of the junction left unmatched. In germline, CDR1 is MDHEN, CDR2 SYDVKM. The CDR3 DNA sequence: TGTGCCAGCAGTCTCACTAGCGGAGGTCGGGATGAGCAGTTCTTC. The encoded protein is CASSLTSGGRDEQFF.

The V and J genes are TRBV9 and TRBJ2-3, with 9 bases that match TRBD2. With V trimmed by 0 bases and J by 0 bases, 11 bases remained unmatched. Germline V lookup: CDR1 SGDLS, CDR2 YYNGEE. The CDR3 sequence is 19 residues long. The CDR3 bases are TGTGCCAGCAGCGTAGACCAGACTAGCGGTGGTGCGAGCACAGATACGCAGTATTTT. It encodes CASSVDQTSGGASTDTQYF. Filled out from reference TRBV9 and TRBJ2-3, the complete variable domain reads DSGVTQTPKHLITATGQRVTLRCSPRSGDLSVYWYQQSLDQGLQFLIQYYNGEERAKGNILERFSAQQFPDLHSELNLSSLELGDSALYFCASSVDQTSGGASTDTQYFGPGTRLTVL.

This clone was recorded only once. The CDR3 sequence is CASSARIQTEQQTQYF. Written as DNA, the CDR3 is TGTGCCAGCAGCGCCCGCATCCAGACAGAACAGCAAACGCAGTATTTT. V gene TRBV9 combines with J gene TRBJ2-3, with a tentative D call TRBD1 (5 bases). This CDR3 has 16 residues. The germline gives CDR1 SGDLS, CDR2 YYNGEE. V was cut by 3 bases and J by 9 bases, with 23 bases left in between.

V usage is TRBV10-1 and J usage is TRBJ2-7, with D hard to call. The germline V gene encodes CDR1 WNHNN and CDR2 SYGVQD (reference sequence). The CDR3 extends over 13 amino acids. Trimming shortened V by 3 bases and J by 3 bases, and 9 bases separated the two germline ends. CDR3 loop: CASSEESNYEQYF. The CDR3, as DNA: TGCGCCAGCAGTGAAGAGTCGAACTACGAGCAGTACTTC.

The V and J genes are TRBV14 and TRBJ2-7; tentatively, D is TRBD2 (5 bases). The CDR3 has 13 amino acids. The V and J ends lost 4 bases and 3 bases respectively, with 10 bases between them. In germline, CDR1 is SGHDN, CDR2 FVKESK. Here the CDR3 reads CASSLRAGYEQYF. In DNA, the CDR3 is TGTGCCAGCAGCCTAAGGGCGGGCTACGAGCAGTACTTC.

The chain links TRBV4-1 to TRBJ1-1; 7 nucleotides align to TRBD1. This CDR3 has 13 residues. Germline-derived CDR1 and CDR2 are MGHRA and YSYEKL. Trimming at V came to 3 bases and at J to 11 bases, leaving 9 bases not matched to a gene. As DNA, the CDR3 is TGCGCCAGCAGCCAGGAAGGGGGCGCTGGGGCTTTCTTT. The encoded protein is CASSQEGGAGAFF.

The chain joins TRBV4-1 to TRBJ2-5; the match to TRBD1 covers 8 bases. CDR1 and CDR2 from the germline V gene are MGHRA and YSYEKL. The CDR3 spans 17 residues. V dropped 4 bases and J dropped 3; count of bases not matched to a gene: 13. CDR3 coding DNA: TGCGCCAGCAGCCTACGGCACAGCGGACAGGGTGAAGAGACCCAGTACTTC. Its translation: CASSLRHSGQGEETQYF.

V usage is TRBV7-2 and J usage is TRBJ2-2, with TRBD1 matching 8 bases. From germline, CDR1 is SGHTA and CDR2 FQGNSA. V lost 0 bases and J lost 4; bases outside the gene matches: 1. CDR3 length equals 15 residues. CDR3 protein: CASSLAGQGTGELFF. For the CDR3, the DNA is TGTGCCAGCAGCTTAGCTGGACAGGGCACCGGGGAGCTGTTTTTT.

This clone was detected a few times. The V gene is TRBV5-1, the J gene TRBJ1-1; D is perhaps TRBD1 (6 bases). CDR1 and CDR2 (germline): SGHRS, YFSETQ. V lost 0 bases and J 11 bases, leaving 14 bases between the germline ends. The CDR3 is 13 residues long. CDR3 sequence (DNA): TGCGCCAGCAGCTTGGAACCGCAGGGGTGGGCTTTCTTT. It translates to CASSLEPQGWAFF.

In this sample, this clone turned up once. The chain employs TRBV7-8 and TRBJ1-5; D gene uncertain. CDR1 and CDR2 from the germline V gene are SGHVS and FQNEAQ. V was cut by 2 bases and J by 5 bases, with 7 bases left in between. The CDR3 consists of 13 residues. CDR3 in DNA: TGTGCCAGCAGCTTATACGGGGATCAGCCCCAGCATTTT. Amino acids: CASSLYGDQPQHF.

The chain links TRBV30 to TRBJ2-7; TRBD1 agrees at 9 bases. Germline V gives CDR1 GTSNPN, CDR2 SVGIG (reference sequence). V was pared by 4 bases and J by 2 bases, with 6 bases of the junction left unmatched. The CDR3 is 14 residues long. DNA for the CDR3: TGTGCCTGGAATACCGGGACAGGGCCCTACGAGCAGTACTTC. Protein: CAWNTGTGPYEQYF. Complete variable domain (other parts from reference TRBV30 and TRBJ2-7): SQTIHQWPATLVQPVGSPLSLECTVEGTSNPNLYWYRQAAGRGLQLLFYSVGIGQISSEVPQNLSASRPQDRQFILSSKKLLLSDSGFYLCAWNTGTGPYEQYFGPGTRLTVT.

This clone was seen only a few times. The rearrangement uses TRBV12-5 and TRBJ1-6, with unresolved D. Germline V gene data show CDR1 as LGHNT and CDR2 as FRNRAP. V lost 2 bases and J 5 bases, leaving 7 bases between the germline ends. This CDR3 has 14 amino acids. CDR3 sequence (DNA): TGTGCTAGTGGTTTGAACAGTCATAATTCACCCCTCCACTTT. Residues: CASGLNSHNSPLHF.

This clone has a handful of counts. The chain employs TRBV11-2 and TRBJ2-1; possibly TRBD2 for D (6 bases). Germline values: CDR1 SGHAT, CDR2 FQNNGV. The CDR3 sequence is 15 residues long. Trimming stripped 1 base from V and 8 bases from J, with 15 bases between. This chain's CDR3 is CASSLAGVVSHEQFF. The CDR3 nucleotides read TGTGCCAGCAGCTTAGCGGGAGTGGTGTCGCATGAGCAGTTCTTC.

This clone was detected once. The chain couples TRBV6-1 to TRBJ2-7, with 7 nucleotides matching TRBD1. Germline V gives CDR1 MNHNS, CDR2 SASEGT. The CDR3 consists of 16 residues. The V and J ends lost 1 base and 0 bases, in that order; junction bases with no gene match: 6. The CDR3 protein is CASSEGRGRDSYEQYF. The CDR3 DNA sequence: TGTGCCAGCAGTGAAGGTAGGGGGCGAGACTCCTACGAGCAGTACTTC.

The chain carries TRBV4-3 and TRBJ2-5, with TRBD2 identical over 10 bases. Germline CDR1 is LGHNA and CDR2 is YSLEER. V shed 4 bases, J shed 7 bases, and the junction held 9 bases outside the gene matches. CDR3 length: 15 residues. The CDR3, as DNA: TGCGCCAGCAGCCGAGAGCTAGCGGGGGACGGGACCCAGTACTTC. It codes for CASSRELAGDGTQYF.

The chain joins TRBV7-8 to TRBJ2-7, with TRBD2 matching 12 bases. V lost 3 bases, J lost 3 bases, and 6 bases stayed unmatched. There are 16 residues in the CDR3. Germline loops: CDR1 SGHVS, CDR2 FQNEAQ. The CDR3 sequence: CASSLSGTSGYYEQYF. CDR3 nucleotide sequence: TGTGCCAGCAGCTTGTCCGGGACTAGCGGGTACTACGAGCAGTACTTC.

This clone has only one observation. The gene calls are TRBV28 and TRBJ1-5; no clear D gene. The V end was cut by 3 bases, the J end by 5 bases, with 11 bases between. The CDR3 has 14 amino acids. Germline CDR1 is MDHEN and CDR2 is SYDVKM. CDR3 nucleotide sequence: TGTGCCAGCAGTTTTTCCAGATTTGATCAGCCCCAGCATTTT. Protein product: CASSFSRFDQPQHF.

The chain is built from TRBV30 and TRBJ1-5, with 9 bases identical to TRBD1. This CDR3 comprises 15 residues. Losses at the gene ends were 4 bases for V and 4 bases for J; bases not matched to a gene: 8. Germline V gene lookup returns CDR1 GTSNPN and CDR2 SVGIG (reference sequence). For the CDR3, the DNA is TGTGCCTGGAACAAGGACAGGGGTGAGAATCAGCCCCAGCATTTT. The encoded protein is CAWNKDRGENQPQHF.

V is TRBV9 and J is TRBJ2-5; 10 nucleotides agree with TRBD1. From germline, CDR1 is SGDLS and CDR2 YYNGEE. Trimming cost V 3 bases and J 3 bases; bases outside gene matches: 5. This CDR3 contains 15 residues. CDR3 residues: CASSGRDRGKETQYF. In DNA form, the CDR3 reads TGTGCCAGCAGCGGCCGGGACAGGGGAAAAGAGACCCAGTACTTC.

The V call is TRBV29-1, the J call TRBJ1-2; D uncertain. CDR3 length equals 13 residues. Germline CDR1 is SQVTM and CDR2 is ANQGSEA. V lost 8 bases and J lost 6, with 19 bases in between. The CDR3 nucleotides read TGCAGCTCGACACATGGCCCGGAAGATGGCTACACCTTC. Translated: CSSTHGPEDGYTF.

The rearrangement uses TRBV4-3 and TRBJ2-2; D is perhaps TRBD1 (5 bases). Germline V gives CDR1 LGHNA, CDR2 YSLEER. The CDR3 runs 17 residues. The V and J ends lost 4 bases and 2 bases respectively, with 17 bases between them. The CDR3 loop reads CASSPLLGQGNTGELFF. CDR3 in DNA: TGCGCCAGCAGCCCACTCCTGGGGCAGGGCAACACCGGGGAGCTGTTTTTT.

Remarks on this clone: At one of its ends the junction is not consistent with the germline gene, which may arise from a read error. The genes are TRBV7-9 and TRBJ2-1; 12 bases match TRBD2. The CDR3 is made up of 17 amino acids. Germline CDR1 SEHNR, CDR2 FQNEAQ (reference sequence). The CDR3, as DNA: TGTGCCAGCAGCCTAGCTAGCGGGGGGGCCCCCTACAATGAGCAGTTCTTC. This codes for CASSLASGGAPYNEQFF. Looking up the rest from reference TRBV7-9 and TRBJ2-1 gives the full variable domain: DTGVSQNPRHKITKRGQNVTFRCDPISEHNRLYWYRQTLGQGPEFLTYFQNEAQLEKSRLLSDRFSAERPKGSFSTLEIQRTEQGDSAMYLCASSLASGGAPYNEQFFGPGTRLTVL.

V and J are TRBV29-1 and TRBJ1-2; D not certain. From germline, CDR1 is SQVTM and CDR2 ANQGSEA. The CDR3 is 13 residues long. V was trimmed by 3 bases and J by 4 bases, leaving 12 bases between them. This CDR3 is CSVELGFPYGYTF. The DNA for the CDR3 is TGCAGCGTTGAGCTCGGGTTCCCCTATGGCTACACCTTC.